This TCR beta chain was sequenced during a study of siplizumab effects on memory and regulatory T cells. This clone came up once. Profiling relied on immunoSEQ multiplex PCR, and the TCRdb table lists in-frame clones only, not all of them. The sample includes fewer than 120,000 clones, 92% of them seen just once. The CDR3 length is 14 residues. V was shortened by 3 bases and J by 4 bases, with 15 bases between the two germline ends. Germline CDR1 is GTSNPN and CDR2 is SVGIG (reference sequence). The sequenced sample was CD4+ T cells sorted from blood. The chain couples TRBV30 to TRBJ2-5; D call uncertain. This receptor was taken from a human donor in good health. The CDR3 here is CAWSRSRPTETQYF. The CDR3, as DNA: TGTGCCTGGAGCCGATCTAGGCCTACAGAGACCCAGTACTTC. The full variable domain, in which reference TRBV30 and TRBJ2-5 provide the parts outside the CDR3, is SQTIHQWPATLVQPVGSPLSLECTVEGTSNPNLYWYRQAAGRGLQLLFYSVGIGQISSEVPQNLSASRPQDRQFILSSKKLLLSDSGFYLCAWSRSRPTETQYFGPGTRLLVL.